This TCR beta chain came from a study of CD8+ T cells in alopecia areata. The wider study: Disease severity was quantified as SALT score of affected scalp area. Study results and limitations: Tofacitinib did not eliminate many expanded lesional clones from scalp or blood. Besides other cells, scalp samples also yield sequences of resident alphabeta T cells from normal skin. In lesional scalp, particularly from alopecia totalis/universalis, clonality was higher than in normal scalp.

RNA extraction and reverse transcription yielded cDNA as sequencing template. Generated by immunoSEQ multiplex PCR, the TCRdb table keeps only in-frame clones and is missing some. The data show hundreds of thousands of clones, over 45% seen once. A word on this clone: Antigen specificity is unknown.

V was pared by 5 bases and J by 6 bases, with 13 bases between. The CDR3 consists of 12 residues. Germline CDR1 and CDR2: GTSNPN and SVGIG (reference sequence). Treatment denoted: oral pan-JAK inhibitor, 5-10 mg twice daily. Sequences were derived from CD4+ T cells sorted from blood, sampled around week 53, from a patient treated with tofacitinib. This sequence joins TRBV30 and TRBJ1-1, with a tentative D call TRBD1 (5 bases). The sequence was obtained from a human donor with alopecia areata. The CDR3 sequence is CAWSGSYAEAFF. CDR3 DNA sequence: TGTGCCTGGTCAGGGTCCTACGCTGAAGCTTTCTTT.